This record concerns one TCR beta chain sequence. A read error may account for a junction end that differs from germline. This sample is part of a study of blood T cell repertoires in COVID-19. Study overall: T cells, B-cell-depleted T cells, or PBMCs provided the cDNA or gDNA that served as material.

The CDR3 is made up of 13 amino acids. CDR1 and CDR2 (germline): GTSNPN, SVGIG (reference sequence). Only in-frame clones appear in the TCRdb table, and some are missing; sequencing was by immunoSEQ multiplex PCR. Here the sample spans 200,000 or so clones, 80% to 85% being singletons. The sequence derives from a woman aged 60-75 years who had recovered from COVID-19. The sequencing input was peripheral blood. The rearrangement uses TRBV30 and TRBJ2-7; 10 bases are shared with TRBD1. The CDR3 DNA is TGTGCCTGGAGTGACTTCCGGGACAGGGGTTATAACTTC. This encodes CAWSDFRDRGYNF.